The 30 T cell receptor beta chains in this list originate from one sample, sequenced in a study of T cells expressing NK-cell markers. TCRdb re-called the 5' RACE reads, yielding one record per CDR3 amino acid sequence without DNA. The sample's table shows some 190,000 distinct CDR3 sequences. Sequences were obtained from blood T cells: a sorted CD56 or NKG2C T cell subset, CD4+ or CD8+ T cells, or bulk PBMC T cells (not recorded which). All receptors derive from a man aged 18-70 years in good health.

V usage is TRBV7-9 and J usage is TRBJ2-1; TCRdb proposes TRBD1, but this gene call is untestable without DNA. The CDR3 sequence is 13 residues long. Germline-derived CDR1 and CDR2 are SEHNR and FQNEAQ (reference sequence). Here the CDR3 reads CASSSSRDRDQFF. Using reference TRBV7-9 and TRBJ2-1 for the parts outside the CDR3, the full variable domain is DTGVSQNPRHKITKRGQNVTFRCDPISEHNRLYWYRQTLGQGPEFLTYFQNEAQLEKSRLLSDRFSAERPKGSFSTLEIQRTEQGDSAMYLCASSSSRDRDQFFGPGTRLTVL.

This chain connects TRBV20-1 to TRBJ2-5; TCRdb's D call of TRBD2 is untestable without DNA. The germline V gene encodes CDR1 DFQATT and CDR2 SNEGSKA (reference sequence). This CDR3 contains 15 residues. The CDR3 sequence: CSAITGGQPQETQYF.

The chain couples TRBV20-1 to TRBJ2-3; the D call from TCRdb, TRBD1, cannot be confirmed without DNA. This CDR3 contains 15 residues. Germline-derived CDR1 and CDR2 are DFQATT and SNEGSKA (reference sequence). The CDR3 here is CSARRDRGGTDTQYF.

V gene TRBV11-3 combines with J gene TRBJ2-2; TCRdb gives TRBD1 as the D gene, but with no DNA this cannot be confirmed. The CDR3 loop spans 15 amino acids. CDR1 SGHNT and CDR2 YENEEA come from the germline V gene. CDR3 loop: CASSTHRGGTGELFF.

This chain connects TRBV20-1 to TRBJ2-7; TCRdb's D gene call, TRBD2, goes unchecked for lack of DNA. The germline V gene encodes CDR1 DFQATT and CDR2 SNEGSKA (reference sequence). This CDR3 spans 16 amino acids. The CDR3 reads CSASGTSGGWSYEQYF.

The genes are TRBV4-1 and TRBJ1-5; TCRdb gives TRBD1 as the D gene, but with no DNA this cannot be confirmed. The CDR3 has 15 residues. Germline loops: CDR1 MGHRA, CDR2 YSYEKL. CDR3: CASSPRRIGGYPQHF.

The rearrangement joins TRBV27 to TRBJ1-5; TCRdb's assignment of TRBD1 cannot be checked, as there is no DNA. The CDR3 length is 15 residues. CDR1 is MNHEY and CDR2 is SMNVEV in the germline V gene (reference sequence). CDR3 loop: CASSLSTGANQPQHF.

V usage is TRBV7-8 and J usage is TRBJ1-5; TCRdb's D call, TRBD1, is unchecked because there is no DNA. Germline-derived CDR1 and CDR2 are SGHVS and FQNEAQ. The CDR3 consists of 17 residues. The chain's CDR3 is CASSLAGTGNSNQPQHF.

The chain has TRBV11-2 and TRBJ2-7; TCRdb lists TRBD1, though no DNA is available to test this call. CDR3 length: 18 amino acids. In germline, CDR1 is SGHAT, CDR2 FQNNGV. The CDR3 spells CASSLWGFGGQDPYEQYF.

The chain employs TRBV4-2 and TRBJ2-3; TCRdb's D call, TRBD1, is unchecked because there is no DNA. This CDR3 is built from 16 residues. The germline CDR1 and CDR2 sequences are LGHNA and YNFKEQ. The CDR3 loop is CASSQGRGPGGDTQYF.

The chain employs TRBV3-1 and TRBJ2-7; the D call of TRBD1 rests on TCRdb alone, since no DNA is present to check it. Germline assignment: CDR1 LGHDT and CDR2 YNNKEL (reference sequence). This CDR3 has 15 residues. The CDR3 protein is CASSQAGQGFREQYF.

The CDR3 reads CASSADRGKGYSNQPQHF. This chain uses TRBV6-1 with TRBJ1-5; TCRdb returns TRBD1, unconfirmable since there is no DNA. The V gene's germline CDR1 is MNHNS and CDR2 SASEGT. CDR3 size: 18 residues.

The rearrangement joins TRBV7-9 to TRBJ2-7. The CDR3 length is 12 residues. From germline, CDR1 is SEHNR and CDR2 FQNEAQ (reference sequence). CDR3 loop: CASSFSDGEQYF. Full variable domain (outside the CDR3, taken from reference TRBV7-9 and TRBJ2-7): DTGVSQNPRHKITKRGQNVTFRCDPISEHNRLYWYRQTLGQGPEFLTYFQNEAQLEKSRLLSDRFSAERPKGSFSTLEIQRTEQGDSAMYLCASSFSDGEQYFGPGTRLTVT.

The chain joins TRBV3-1 to TRBJ2-5; TCRdb's D call, TRBD2, is unchecked because there is no DNA. In germline, CDR1 is LGHDT, CDR2 YNNKEL (reference sequence). The CDR3 consists of 18 residues. The CDR3 loop is CASSQSVAGGKYQETQYF.

The chain joins TRBV13 to TRBJ2-3; TCRdb calls TRBD2, which cannot be checked without DNA. Germline CDR1 PRHDT, CDR2 FYEKMQ (reference sequence). This CDR3 contains 17 residues. The CDR3 loop is CASSPSRGGGAGDTQYF.

The V gene is TRBV5-1, the J gene TRBJ2-5; with no DNA, the TCRdb D assignment of TRBD1 cannot be verified. The germline V gene has CDR1 SGHRS and CDR2 YFSETQ. The length of the CDR3 is 16 residues. This CDR3 is CASSFTLTGRRETQYF.

The V gene is TRBV27, the J gene TRBJ2-3; TCRdb lists TRBD1, though no DNA is available to test this call. The length of the CDR3 is 15 residues. Per the germline V gene, CDR1 is MNHEY and CDR2 is SMNVEV (reference sequence). The CDR3 is CASSFSSGVTDTQYF.

This chain links TRBV27 with TRBJ2-7; the D gene TCRdb calls, TRBD1, cannot be checked with no DNA. The length of the CDR3 is 14 residues. Germline CDR1 and CDR2: MNHEY and SMNVEV (reference sequence). CDR3 residues: CASSLTGQFYEQYF.

The genes are TRBV2 and TRBJ2-7; TCRdb's D gene call, TRBD2, goes unchecked for lack of DNA. Germline CDR1 is SNHLY and CDR2 is FYNNEI. CDR3 length: 14 amino acids. CDR3 sequence reads: CASSDGLAGNEQYF.

This chain links TRBV2 with TRBJ2-1. The V gene's germline CDR1 is SNHLY and CDR2 FYNNEI. This CDR3 is built from 12 residues. This chain's CDR3 is CASSEDYNEQFF.

The rearrangement links TRBV24-1 to TRBJ2-7; the D call of TRBD1 rests on TCRdb alone, since no DNA is present to check it. Germline CDR1 is KGHDR and CDR2 is SFDVKD. The CDR3 is 14 amino acids. The CDR3 spells CATSDTREINEQYF.

This sequence joins TRBV3-1 and TRBJ2-3; TCRdb reports TRBD1, a call that lacks DNA to check it against. This CDR3 comprises 18 residues. The germline gives CDR1 LGHDT, CDR2 YNNKEL (reference sequence). CDR3 protein: CASSQEPPGTGRTDTQYF.

The chain is built from TRBV4-2 and TRBJ2-3. Germline V lookup: CDR1 LGHNA, CDR2 YNFKEQ. The CDR3 is made up of 14 amino acids. CDR3: CASSQPSTGDTQYF.

This sequence joins TRBV27 and TRBJ1-4; TCRdb's D call, TRBD1, is unchecked because there is no DNA. Germline assignment: CDR1 MNHEY and CDR2 SMNVEV (reference sequence). This CDR3 has 16 residues. The chain's CDR3 is CASSLPRQGPNEKLFF.

The rearrangement joins TRBV6-4 to TRBJ2-3. The CDR3 consists of 16 residues. CDR1 is MRHNA and CDR2 is SNTAGT in the germline V gene. CDR3 amino acids: CASSDSIESSTDTQYF.

The V gene is TRBV6-1, the J gene TRBJ2-1. The CDR3 has 15 amino acids. Germline V gives CDR1 MNHNS, CDR2 SASEGT. The CDR3 sequence is CASDLGRGSYNEQFF.

This chain connects TRBV28 to TRBJ2-1; TCRdb calls TRBD1, which cannot be checked without DNA. Germline V lookup: CDR1 MDHEN, CDR2 SYDVKM. This CDR3 comprises 15 residues. CDR3 amino acids: CARSRDRARGDEQFF.

CDR3 sequence reads: CASTGRGAKDTQYF. The rearrangement links TRBV15 to TRBJ2-3; with no DNA, the TCRdb D assignment of TRBD1 cannot be verified. Germline V gene sequence: CDR1 LNHNV, CDR2 YYDKDF (reference sequence). CDR3 length: 14 amino acids.

This chain joins TRBV4-1 and TRBJ1-3. The V gene's germline CDR1 is MGHRA and CDR2 YSYEKL. The CDR3 has 17 residues. The CDR3 region is CASSQGVWTDSGNTIYF.

The chain is built from TRBV10-2 and TRBJ1-5. Germline CDR1 reads WSHSY; CDR2 reads SAAADI. This CDR3 is built from 12 residues. CDR3 sequence: CASSESAQPQHF.